Presented here are 27 T cell receptor beta chains from one specimen sequenced in a study of T cells in severe cutaneous drug reactions. The donors had carbamazepine-induced Stevens-Johnson syndrome or toxic epidermal necrolysis. TCR subtype-specific primers in iRepertoire multiplex PCR prepared libraries for bulk and single-cell sequencing. Reprocessing the multiplex PCR reads, TCRdb reports a single entry for every CDR3 protein and omits DNA. This sample carries roughly 7,000 distinct CDR3 sequences, with around 32% going to the ten biggest clones. What was sequenced was cells from a skin blister. The receptor set was obtained from a human donor with toxic epidermal necrolysis, a severe cutaneous drug reaction.

This rearrangement joins TRBV13 to TRBJ2-7; TCRdb selects TRBD2, and the lack of DNA leaves this call unchecked. Germline CDR1 and CDR2: PRHDT and FYEKMQ (reference sequence). CDR3 length: 15 residues. This CDR3 reads CASSLQRENSYEQYF.

This clonotype registers medium-sized by frequency. The gene calls are TRBV27 and TRBJ1-1; TCRdb's D call, TRBD1, is unchecked because there is no DNA. CDR3 length: 14 amino acids. Germline V lookup: CDR1 MNHEY, CDR2 SMNVEV (reference sequence). The CDR3 loop is CASSSWGAGTEAFF.

The chain links TRBV11-3 to TRBJ2-5; absent DNA, TCRdb's TRBD1 call cannot be checked. Germline assignment: CDR1 SGHNT and CDR2 YENEEA. The CDR3 has 13 amino acids. The chain's CDR3 is CASTDKLQETQYF.

This chain's CDR3 is CASSRRGFRREETQYF. V is TRBV4-3 and J is TRBJ2-5; TCRdb selects TRBD2, and the lack of DNA leaves this call unchecked. The germline gives CDR1 LGHNA, CDR2 YSLEER. The CDR3 spans 16 residues.

The rearrangement links TRBV27 to TRBJ2-7. CDR3 length: 11 residues. Germline V lookup: CDR1 MNHEY, CDR2 SMNVEV (reference sequence). The CDR3 reads CASSLGHEQYF.

The V call is TRBV5-1, the J call TRBJ2-7; TCRdb indicates TRBD2, and absent DNA this call remains unverified. Per germline, CDR1 SGHRS and CDR2 YFSETQ. The CDR3 length is 14 residues. CDR3: CASSPSGGAYEQYF. Based on the CDR3 plus reference TRBV5-1 and TRBJ2-7, the full variable domain is KAGVTQTPRYLIKTRGQQVTLSCSPISGHRSVSWYQQTPGQGLQFLFEYFSETQRNKGNFPGRFSGRQFSNSRSEMNVSTLELGDSALYLCASSPSGGAYEQYFGPGTRLTVT.

The chain combines TRBV28 with TRBJ2-1; there is no DNA to check the TCRdb D call of TRBD1. Germline CDR1 reads MDHEN; CDR2 reads SYDVKM. CDR3 length: 17 amino acids. This CDR3 is CASRPHHGAGSTNEQFF. The complete variable domain, with remaining parts taken from reference TRBV28 and TRBJ2-1, reads DVKVTQSSRYLVKRTGEKVFLECVQDMDHENMFWYRQDPGLGLRLIYFSYDVKMKEKGDIPEGYSVSREKKERFSLILESASTNQTSMYLCASRPHHGAGSTNEQFFGPGTRLTVL.

The V and J genes are TRBV29-1 and TRBJ2-1; TCRdb returns TRBD2, unconfirmable since there is no DNA. From germline, CDR1 is SQVTM and CDR2 ANQGSEA. The CDR3 extends over 16 amino acids. The CDR3 loop is CSVEPEDRSSYNEQFF.

The V call is TRBV10-3, the J call TRBJ2-1. The CDR3 runs to 14 residues. Per the germline V gene, CDR1 is ENHRY and CDR2 is SYGVKD. The CDR3 region is CATQIGLLYNEQFF.

The chain joins TRBV7-2 to TRBJ2-2; the D call from TCRdb, TRBD1, cannot be confirmed without DNA. CDR3 length: 16 residues. Germline V gene sequence: CDR1 SGHTA, CDR2 FQGNSA. The CDR3 is CASSSTGGRDTGELFF.

The chain has TRBV7-2 and TRBJ2-3; the TCRdb D gene call, TRBD2, has no DNA to confirm it. Germline CDR1 and CDR2: SGHTA and FQGNSA. There are 15 residues in the CDR3. This CDR3 is CASRGGTAVRDTQYF.

The chain links TRBV15 to TRBJ2-6. This CDR3 comprises 16 residues. Germline V gene data show CDR1 as LNHNV and CDR2 as YYDKDF (reference sequence). The CDR3 loop is CATSKGVDSGANVLTF.

The genes are TRBV6-1 and TRBJ1-5; there is no DNA to check the TCRdb D call of TRBD1. The CDR3 spans 16 residues. The V gene's germline CDR1 is MNHNS and CDR2 SASEGT. CDR3 region: CASKRGGGDSNQPQHF.

Measured by frequency, this clonotype is medium-sized. The gene calls are TRBV2 and TRBJ2-3. Germline CDR1 SNHLY, CDR2 FYNNEI. The CDR3 loop spans 11 amino acids. CDR3 region: CASSRIDTQYF.

The genes are TRBV11-2 and TRBJ2-1; TCRdb proposes TRBD2, but this gene call is untestable without DNA. CDR3 length: 17 residues. Germline V gene sequence: CDR1 SGHAT, CDR2 FQNNGV. The CDR3 sequence: CASSHPGLGSSYNEQFF.

The chain recombines TRBV6-6 with TRBJ2-7; TCRdb names TRBD1, which stays unverified in the absence of DNA. Per germline, CDR1 MNHNY and CDR2 SVGAGI (reference sequence). The CDR3 extends over 14 amino acids. CDR3 sequence: CASSYSGGTAEQYF.

The CDR3 loop reads CASSPRWRNGYTF. V is TRBV28 and J is TRBJ1-2; TCRdb's D gene call, TRBD1, goes unchecked for lack of DNA. Germline V CDR1 and CDR2: MDHEN, SYDVKM. The CDR3 contains 13 residues.

CDR3 amino acids: CATSAGVTDTQYF. The chain uses TRBV24-1 and TRBJ2-3. The CDR3 contains 13 residues. Germline V gene sequence: CDR1 KGHDR, CDR2 SFDVKD.

The chain couples TRBV29-1 to TRBJ2-7; there is no DNA to check the TCRdb D call of TRBD1. The V gene's germline CDR1 is SQVTM and CDR2 ANQGSEA. CDR3 length equals 12 residues. CDR3 residues: CSAMGHLYEQYF.

This clonotype is called medium-sized (0.01 to 0.1%) based on its frequency. This rearrangement joins TRBV6-5 to TRBJ2-1. The germline CDR1 and CDR2 sequences are MNHEY and SVGAGI. CDR3 length: 19 residues. The CDR3 is CASSYQLFYFPDPYNEQFF.

The chain couples TRBV13 to TRBJ2-1. The CDR3 consists of 13 residues. Germline V gives CDR1 PRHDT, CDR2 FYEKMQ (reference sequence). CDR3 sequence: CASSLAQNNEQFF.

This sequence joins TRBV19 and TRBJ1-1; TCRdb designates TRBD1, a call that cannot be tested without DNA. The CDR3 has 14 amino acids. From germline, CDR1 is LNHDA and CDR2 SQIVND (reference sequence). This CDR3 is CASHRDRGSTEAFF.

This sequence joins TRBV6-5 and TRBJ1-2; TCRdb picks TRBD1, but there is no DNA to check that call. CDR3 size: 16 residues. In germline, CDR1 is MNHEY, CDR2 SVGAGI. CDR3: CASSYSRDTYSPGYTF.

V and J are TRBV6-5 and TRBJ2-3; TCRdb gives TRBD1 as the D gene, but with no DNA this cannot be confirmed. Germline CDR1 and CDR2: MNHEY and SVGAGI. The CDR3 is 14 residues long. The CDR3 reads CASRMGGRTDTQYF.

The chain couples TRBV27 to TRBJ2-1; TCRdb names TRBD2, which stays unverified in the absence of DNA. This CDR3 region has 14 residues. From germline, CDR1 is MNHEY and CDR2 SMNVEV (reference sequence). CDR3 sequence reads: CASSQGLAGFEQFF.

V usage is TRBV28 and J usage is TRBJ2-7; TCRdb's assignment of TRBD1 cannot be checked, as there is no DNA. CDR3 length: 15 amino acids. Germline assignment: CDR1 MDHEN and CDR2 SYDVKM. This chain's CDR3 is CASSLQGALSHEQYF.

The gene calls are TRBV12-3 or TRBV12-4 and TRBJ1-1; without DNA, the TCRdb call of TRBD1 cannot be checked. The CDR3 covers 14 residues. The CDR3 is CASTSDRVNTEAFF.